This T cell receptor (beta chain) was captured by sequencing in a study of CXCR3-negative and CXCR3-positive naive CD8 T cells. The TRB cDNA libraries were prepared by 5' RACE with UMI labels. TCRdb reprocessed the 5' RACE reads, keeping one entry per CDR3 protein, no DNA. Recorded for this sample: 100,000 to 150,000 distinct CDR3 sequences. The TCR comes from a human donor in good health. Some clones in this sample may be carry-over from other donors' samples. Sequences were obtained from naive CXCR3- CD8+ T cells from blood. Sample subset: CD45RO-CCR7+CD27+CD95- naive CD8+ T cells lacking CXCR3 (TNR3-).

The CDR3 reads CASSEGWQEIGELFF. The V and J genes are TRBV25-1 and TRBJ2-2. Germline assignment: CDR1 MGHDK and CDR2 SYGVNS. The CDR3 contains 15 residues.